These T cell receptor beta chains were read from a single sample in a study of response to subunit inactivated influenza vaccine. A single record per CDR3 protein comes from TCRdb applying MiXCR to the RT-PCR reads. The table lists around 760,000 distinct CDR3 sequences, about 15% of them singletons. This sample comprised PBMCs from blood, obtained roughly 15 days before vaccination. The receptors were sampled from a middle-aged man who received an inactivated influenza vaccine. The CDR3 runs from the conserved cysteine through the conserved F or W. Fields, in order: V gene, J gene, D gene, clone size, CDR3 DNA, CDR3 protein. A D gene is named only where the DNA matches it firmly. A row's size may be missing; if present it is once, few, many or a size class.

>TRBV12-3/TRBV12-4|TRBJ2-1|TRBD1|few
TGTGCCAGCAGCCACGACAGGGTTTTGTACAATGAGCAGTTCTTC
CASSHDRVLYNEQFF
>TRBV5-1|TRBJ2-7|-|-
TGCGCCAGCAGCCCTCGGGACACCTACATCTCCTACGAGCAGTACTTC
CASSPRDTYISYEQYF
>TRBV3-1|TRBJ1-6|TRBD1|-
TGTGCCAGCGGGGACAGGCTTGTTAATTCACCCCTCCACTTT
CASGDRLVNSPLHF
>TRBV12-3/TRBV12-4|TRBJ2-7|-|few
TGTGCCAGCAGTTTACGGGGGCCGTCCTACGAGCAGTACTTC
CASSLRGPSYEQYF
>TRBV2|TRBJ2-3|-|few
TGTGCCAGCAGTGATCGCGACAGCGCACGCGCGCAGTATTTT
CASSDRDSARAQYF
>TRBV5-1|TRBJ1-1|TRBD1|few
TGCGCCAGCAGCTTAGACAGGGTTTCGGCTTTCTTT
CASSLDRVSAFF
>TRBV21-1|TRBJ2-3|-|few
TGTGCCAGCAGCGCGGAACAATTGGGAGATACGCAGTATTTT
CASSAEQLGDTQYF
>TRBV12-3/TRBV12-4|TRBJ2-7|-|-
TGTGCCAGCACCCTCGGGATAGGTGGCTACGAGCAGTACTTC
CASTLGIGGYEQYF
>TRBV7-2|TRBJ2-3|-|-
TGTGCCAGCAGCCCGAGCCATACGCAGTATTTT
CASSPSHTQYF
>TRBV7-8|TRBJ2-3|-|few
TGTGCCAGCAGTCAGAATGCTCTAGCTCGTTCGGGTGATACGCAGTATTTT
CASSQNALARSGDTQYF
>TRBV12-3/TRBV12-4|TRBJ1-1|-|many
TGTGCCAGCAGTTTTCACGGTGGGGCTTTCTTT
CASSFHGGAFF
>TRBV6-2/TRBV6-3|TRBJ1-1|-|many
TGTGCCAGCAGTTACCACCCACAGGGCTCTGAAGCTTTCTTT
CASSYHPQGSEAFF
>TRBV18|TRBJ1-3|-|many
TGTGCCAGCTCACCAGGCCACTCTGGAAACACCATATATTTT
CASSPGHSGNTIYF
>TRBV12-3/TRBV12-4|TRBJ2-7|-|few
TGTGCCAGCAGTTTATATGGGGGGCGAGCCTACGAGCAGTACTTC
CASSLYGGRAYEQYF
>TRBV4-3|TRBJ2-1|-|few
TGCGCCAGCAGCCAAGGGATGGGGGCCAATGAGCAGTTCTTC
CASSQGMGANEQFF
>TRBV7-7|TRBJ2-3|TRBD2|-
TGTGCTAGCAGTCCACTAGCGGGGGGGCCGGTCACAGATACGCAGTATTTT
CASSPLAGGPVTDTQYF
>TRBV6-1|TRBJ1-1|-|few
TGTGCCAGCAGGCCTGGGGAAGGGTGGACTGAAGCTTTCTTT
CASRPGEGWTEAFF
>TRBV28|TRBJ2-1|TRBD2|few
TGTGCCAGCAGTGGATTGGGACTAGCGGACCACAATGAGCAGTTCTTC
CASSGLGLADHNEQFF
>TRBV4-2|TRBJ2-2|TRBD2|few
TGTGCCAGCAGCCGTAGACTAGCGGGTCTGAGCGCGAACACCGGGGAGCTGTTTTTT
CASSRRLAGLSANTGELFF
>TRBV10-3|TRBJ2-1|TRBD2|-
TGTGCCATCGGGGCGGGAGGGCCGTACAATGAGCAGTTCTTC
CAIGAGGPYNEQFF
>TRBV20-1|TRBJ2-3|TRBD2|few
TGCAGTGCTAGGTCTAGCGGGAGGTTCACTAGCACAGATACGCAGTATTTT
CSARSSGRFTSTDTQYF
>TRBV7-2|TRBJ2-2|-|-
TGTGCCAGCAGCCCCGGTAGGGCCGGGGAGCTGTTTTTT
CASSPGRAGELFF
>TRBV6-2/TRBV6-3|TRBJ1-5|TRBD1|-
TGTGCCAGCAGTTACGGGACAGGGGGGTTCGGCAATCAGCCCCAGCATTTT
CASSYGTGGFGNQPQHF
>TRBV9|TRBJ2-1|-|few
TGTGCCAGCAGCCAGGCGCTAGCTTATGAGCAGTTCTTC
CASSQALAYEQFF
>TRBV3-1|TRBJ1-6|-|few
TGTGCCAGCAGCCAAGACTCGCGGAATTCACCCCTCCACTTT
CASSQDSRNSPLHF
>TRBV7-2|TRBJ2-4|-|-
TGTGCCAGCAGCAACGCAGGGGGACTAGCCAAAAACATTCAGTACTTC
CASSNAGGLAKNIQYF
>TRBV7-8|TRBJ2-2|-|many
TGTGCCAGCAGCTTAGTTTCGCTCGGGGAGCTGTTTTTT
CASSLVSLGELFF
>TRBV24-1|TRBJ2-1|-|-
TGTGCCACCAGTGACCCTACTGTATACAATGAGCAGTTCTTC
CATSDPTVYNEQFF
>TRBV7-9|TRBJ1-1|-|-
TGTGCCAGCAGCTGGGCAGCTGAGAACACTGAAGCTTTCTTT
CASSWAAENTEAFF
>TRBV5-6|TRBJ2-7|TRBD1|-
TGTGCCAGCAGCGGGATACAGGGGGCAAATCCCTACGAGCAGTACTTC
CASSGIQGANPYEQYF
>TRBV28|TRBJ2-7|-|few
TGTGCCAGCAGTTTTACGGGGCCGAGTTACGAGCAGTACTTC
CASSFTGPSYEQYF
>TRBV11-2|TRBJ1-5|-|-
TGTGCCAGCAGCGCCAGAGGTGGAGAAGTCTTCCTCCTTGATAGCAATCAGCCCCAGCATTTT
CASSARGGEVFLLDSNQPQHF
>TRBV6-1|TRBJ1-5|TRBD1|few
TGTGCCAGCAACCCCACAGGGGGCAATCAGCCCCAGCATTTT
CASNPTGGNQPQHF